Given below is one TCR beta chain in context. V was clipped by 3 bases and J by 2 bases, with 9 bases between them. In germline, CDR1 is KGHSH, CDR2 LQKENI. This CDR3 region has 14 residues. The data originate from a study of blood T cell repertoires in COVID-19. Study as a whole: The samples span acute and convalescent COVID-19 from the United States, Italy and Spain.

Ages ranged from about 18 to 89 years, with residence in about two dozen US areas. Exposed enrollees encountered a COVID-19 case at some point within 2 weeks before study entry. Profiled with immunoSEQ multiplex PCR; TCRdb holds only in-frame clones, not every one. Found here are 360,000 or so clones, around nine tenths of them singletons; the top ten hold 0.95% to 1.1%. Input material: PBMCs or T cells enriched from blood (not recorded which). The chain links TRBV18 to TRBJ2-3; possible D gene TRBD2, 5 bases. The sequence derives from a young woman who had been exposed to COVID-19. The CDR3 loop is CASSPPDFTDTQYF. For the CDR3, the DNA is TGTGCCAGCTCACCCCCGGACTTCACAGATACGCAGTATTTT.